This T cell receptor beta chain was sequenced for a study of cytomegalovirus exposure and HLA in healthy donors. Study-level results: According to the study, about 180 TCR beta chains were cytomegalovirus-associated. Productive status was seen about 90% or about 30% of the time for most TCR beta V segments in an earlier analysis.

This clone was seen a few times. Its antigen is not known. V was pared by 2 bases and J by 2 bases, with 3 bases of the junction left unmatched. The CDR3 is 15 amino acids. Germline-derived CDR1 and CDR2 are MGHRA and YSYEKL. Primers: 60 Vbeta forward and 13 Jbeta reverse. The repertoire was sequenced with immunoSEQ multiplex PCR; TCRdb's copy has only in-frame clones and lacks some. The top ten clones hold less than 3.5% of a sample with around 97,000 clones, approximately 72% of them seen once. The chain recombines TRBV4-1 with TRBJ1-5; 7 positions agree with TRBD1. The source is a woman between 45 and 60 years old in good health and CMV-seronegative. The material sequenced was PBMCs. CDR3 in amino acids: CASSQPGGGNQPQHF. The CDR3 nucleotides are TGCGCCAGCAGCCAACCAGGGGGAGGCAATCAGCCCCAGCATTTT.